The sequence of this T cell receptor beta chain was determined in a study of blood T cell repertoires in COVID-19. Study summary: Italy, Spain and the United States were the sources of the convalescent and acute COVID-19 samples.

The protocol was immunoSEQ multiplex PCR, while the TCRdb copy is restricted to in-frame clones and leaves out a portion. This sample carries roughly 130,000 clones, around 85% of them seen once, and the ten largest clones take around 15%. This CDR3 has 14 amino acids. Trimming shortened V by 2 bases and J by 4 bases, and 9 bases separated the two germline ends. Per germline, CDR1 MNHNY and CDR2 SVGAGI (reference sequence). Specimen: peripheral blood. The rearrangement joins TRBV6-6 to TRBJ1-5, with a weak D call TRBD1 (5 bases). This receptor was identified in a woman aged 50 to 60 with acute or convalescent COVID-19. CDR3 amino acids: CASSYRQSNQPQHF. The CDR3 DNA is TGTGCCAGCAGTTACAGACAGAGTAATCAGCCCCAGCATTTT.